What follows are 9 T cell receptor beta chains derived from one specimen sequenced in a study of OX40 agonist ivuxolimab in advanced cancers. Here immunoSEQ multiplex PCR was the method, and the copy in TCRdb shows in-frame clones only, minus some. The sample yields about 72,000 clones, around 83% seen once. Sequencing used CD4+ or CD8+ T cells sorted from blood, obtained in a trial of the OX40 agonist ivuxolimab. These TCRs come from an adult with an advanced solid tumor such as melanoma, head and neck, liver or kidney cancer.

The J gene is TRBJ1-1, the V gene TRBV6-5; D ambiguous. CDR1 is MNHEY and CDR2 is SVGAGI in the germline V gene. Trimming took off 8 bases at V and 3 bases at J, with 10 bases between the two ends. There are 12 residues in the CDR3. CDR3 region: CASSGPDTEAFF. For the CDR3, the DNA is TGTGCCAGCTCTGGCCCGGACACTGAAGCTTTCTTT.

The chain couples TRBV9 to TRBJ1-1, with TRBD1 matching 7 bases. The junction had 6 bases not matched to a gene; V was cut back by 4 bases and J by 3 bases. Germline-derived CDR1 and CDR2 are SGDLS and YYNGEE. This CDR3 is built from 14 residues. In DNA form, the CDR3 reads TGTGCCAGCAGCTTACGGGACAGTTACACTGAAGCTTTCTTT. It codes for CASSLRDSYTEAFF.

This chain uses TRBV28 with TRBJ1-1; 8 nucleotides align to TRBD1. CDR3 length: 15 amino acids. Germline V CDR1 and CDR2: MDHEN, SYDVKM. The V segment lost 6 bases and the J segment 1 base; nucleotides outside the gene matches: 7. The CDR3 DNA follows: TGTGCCAGCAGGGTACCGGGACAGGAGAACACTGAAGCTTTCTTT. Protein product: CASRVPGQENTEAFF.

The chain couples TRBV28 to TRBJ2-4; no clear D. The CDR3 spans 12 residues. Per germline, CDR1 MDHEN and CDR2 SYDVKM. Trimming took 2 bases from V and 5 from J, leaving 4 bases between them. The chain's CDR3 is CASSLGENIQYF. DNA of the CDR3: TGTGCCAGCAGTTTAGGGGAAAACATTCAGTACTTC.

This clone came up once. The chain joins TRBV18 to TRBJ2-5, with 14 bases identical to TRBD2. Germline CDR1 KGHSH, CDR2 LQKENI. V lost 4 bases to trimming and J lost 4 bases; unmatched junction nucleotides: 11. This CDR3 has 18 amino acids. The CDR3 coding sequence is TGTGCCAGCTCACTACGACTAGCGGGAGGGAGCCTGGCAGAGACCCAGTACTTC. It codes for CASSLRLAGGSLAETQYF.

The V and J genes are TRBV28 and TRBJ2-5; 8 bases fit TRBD1. J was trimmed by 2 bases and V by 3 bases; bases with no gene match: 11. Germline V gives CDR1 MDHEN, CDR2 SYDVKM. The CDR3 runs to 17 residues. The CDR3 DNA reads TGTGCCAGCAGTTTTAGGTCATGGACAGGGCGGCAAGAGACCCAGTACTTC. Translated, it gives CASSFRSWTGRQETQYF.

This chain joins TRBV5-6 and TRBJ2-1; 11 bases agree with TRBD2. Germline V gives CDR1 SGHDT, CDR2 YYEEEE. CDR3 size: 17 residues. Trimming at V came to 4 bases and at J to 1 base, leaving 7 bases not matched to a gene. CDR3 residues: CASSRTTSGNSYNEQFF. The CDR3 coding sequence is TGTGCCAGCAGCCGTACGACTAGCGGGAATTCCTACAATGAGCAGTTCTTC.

This clone was detected only once. The chain has TRBV29-1 and TRBJ2-3; D possibly uses TRBD1 or TRBD2 (5 bases each). The germline V gene encodes CDR1 SQVTM and CDR2 ANQGSEA. The CDR3 runs to 15 residues. V dropped 1 base and J dropped 1 base, with 12 bases sitting between them. The CDR3 sequence: CSVEGGGTGTDTQYF. CDR3 nucleotides: TGCAGCGTTGAAGGGGGTGGGACGGGCACAGATACGCAGTATTTT.

The V call is TRBV19, the J call TRBJ1-1; D ambiguous. Germline lookup yields CDR1 LNHDA and CDR2 SQIVND (reference sequence). Trimming took 8 bases from V and 0 from J, leaving 13 bases between them. The CDR3 is 14 amino acids. The CDR3 is CASGLGAMNTEAFF. CDR3 coding DNA: TGTGCCAGTGGTTTAGGAGCGATGAACACTGAAGCTTTCTTT.